In its sample, the clone carrying this TCR beta chain was seen many times. The antigen remains unidentified. The read gets to within 3 residues of the CDR3 end, and the germline J gene fills in the rest. The data originate from a study of T cell clonality in common variable immunodeficiency. Broader study findings: Fewer deletions and N-nucleotide insertions were reportedly seen in common variable immunodeficiency TCR beta sequences.

The protocol was immunoSEQ multiplex PCR, while the TCRdb copy is restricted to in-frame clones and leaves out a portion. The repertoire consists of tens of thousands of clones, none detected only once. The germline gives CDR1 SNHLY, CDR2 FYNNEI. The CDR3 length is 13 residues. The V end lost 2 bases, the J end lost 6 bases, and 10 bases lay between the germline ends. The genes are TRBV2 and TRBJ1-2; possible D gene TRBD1, 6 bases. The sequence was obtained from a person between 18 and 75 years old in good health. Material for sequencing was peripheral blood mononuclear cells. The CDR3 sequence is CASSEITGNGYTF. The CDR3 bases that were read are TGTGCCAGCAGTGAAATTACAGGGAATGGC.